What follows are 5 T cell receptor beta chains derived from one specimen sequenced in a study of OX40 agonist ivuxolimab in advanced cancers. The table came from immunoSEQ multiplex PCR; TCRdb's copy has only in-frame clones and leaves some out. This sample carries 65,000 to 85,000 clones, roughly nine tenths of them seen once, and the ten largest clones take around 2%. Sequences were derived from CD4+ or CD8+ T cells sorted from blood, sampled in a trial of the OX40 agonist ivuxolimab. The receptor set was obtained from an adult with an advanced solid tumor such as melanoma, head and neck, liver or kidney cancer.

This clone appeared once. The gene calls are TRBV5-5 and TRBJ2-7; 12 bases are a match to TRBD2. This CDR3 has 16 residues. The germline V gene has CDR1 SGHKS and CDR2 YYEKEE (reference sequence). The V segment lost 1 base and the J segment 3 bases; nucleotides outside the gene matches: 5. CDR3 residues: CASSLKTSGRDYEQYF. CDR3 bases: TGTGCCAGCAGCTTGAAGACTAGCGGGAGAGACTACGAGCAGTACTTC.

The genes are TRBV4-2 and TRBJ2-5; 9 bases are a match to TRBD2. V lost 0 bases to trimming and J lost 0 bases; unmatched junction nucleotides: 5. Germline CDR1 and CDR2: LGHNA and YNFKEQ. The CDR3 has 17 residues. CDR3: CASSQEGRGGYQETQYF. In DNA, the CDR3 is TGTGCCAGCAGCCAAGAGGGGCGGGGGGGCTACCAAGAGACCCAGTACTTC.

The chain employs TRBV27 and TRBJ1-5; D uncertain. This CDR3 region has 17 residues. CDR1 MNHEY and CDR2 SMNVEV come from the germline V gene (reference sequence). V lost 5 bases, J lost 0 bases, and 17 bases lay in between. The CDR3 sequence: CASSPLGQRYSNQPQHF. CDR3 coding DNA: TGTGCCAGCAGTCCCCTCGGGCAGCGCTATAGCAATCAGCCCCAGCATTTT.

CDR3 DNA: TGTGCCAGCAGCTTAATCGGGTACCAAACAGGAGGCTACACCTTC. It translates to CASSLIGYQTGGYTF. The chain recombines TRBV7-9 with TRBJ1-2; tentative D call: TRBD1 (5 bases). Germline CDR1 is SEHNR and CDR2 is FQNEAQ (reference sequence). Trimming removed 2 bases from V and 8 bases from J, with 18 bases in between. The CDR3 has 15 amino acids.

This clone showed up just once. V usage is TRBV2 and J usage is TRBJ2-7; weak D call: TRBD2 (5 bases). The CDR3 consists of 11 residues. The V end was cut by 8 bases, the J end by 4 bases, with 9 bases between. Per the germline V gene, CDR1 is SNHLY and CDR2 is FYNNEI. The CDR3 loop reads CASGREYEQYF. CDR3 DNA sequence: TGTGCCAGCGGTAGGGAGTACGAGCAGTACTTC.